This T cell receptor (beta chain) was profiled in a study of CD8+ T cells in alopecia areata. On the study more broadly: Treatment comprised oral tofacitinib, 5 to 10 mg twice daily, in treated patients. Tofacitinib was given for 6 to 18 months, then stopped for 6 months.

The treatment here: oral pan-JAK inhibitor, 5-10 mg twice daily. Researchers picked out CD4+ and CD8+ T cells from PBMCs by sorting. Sequencing templates came from extracted RNA that was reverse transcribed into cDNA. Assay: immunoSEQ multiplex PCR; the TCRdb copy retains only in-frame clones and omits some. Of 250,000 to 300,000 clones in the sample, 58% were seen once. With 6 bases clipped from V and 0 bases from J, the junction kept 3 bases outside the gene matches. CDR3 size: 14 residues. Per the germline V gene, CDR1 is MNHNY and CDR2 is SVGAGI (reference sequence). This TCR came from a human donor with alopecia areata. The chain carries TRBV6-6 and TRBJ1-2; 8 nucleotides agree with TRBD1. This material consisted of CD4+ T cells sorted from blood, taken at week 24, from a patient treated with tofacitinib. CDR3 DNA: TGTGCCAGCAGAGGGGACAGGACTAACTATGGCTACACCTTC. It yields the protein CASRGDRTNYGYTF.